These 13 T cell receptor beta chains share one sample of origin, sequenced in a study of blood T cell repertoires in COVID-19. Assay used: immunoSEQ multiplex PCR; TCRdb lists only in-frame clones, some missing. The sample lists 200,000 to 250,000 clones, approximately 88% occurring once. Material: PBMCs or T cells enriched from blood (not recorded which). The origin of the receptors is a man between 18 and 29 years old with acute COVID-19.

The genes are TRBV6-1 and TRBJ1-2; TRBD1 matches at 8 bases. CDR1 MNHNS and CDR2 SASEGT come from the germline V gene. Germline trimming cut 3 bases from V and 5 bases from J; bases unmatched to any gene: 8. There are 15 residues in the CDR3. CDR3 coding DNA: TGTGCCAGCAGTGAGGTATGGGACAGGTCATATGGCTACACCTTC. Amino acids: CASSEVWDRSYGYTF.

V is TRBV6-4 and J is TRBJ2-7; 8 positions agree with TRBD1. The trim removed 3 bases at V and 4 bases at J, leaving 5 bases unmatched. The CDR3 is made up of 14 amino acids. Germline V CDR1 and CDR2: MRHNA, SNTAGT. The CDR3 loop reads CASSETGASYEQYF. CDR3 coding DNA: TGTGCCAGCAGTGAGACAGGGGCTTCTTACGAGCAGTACTTC.

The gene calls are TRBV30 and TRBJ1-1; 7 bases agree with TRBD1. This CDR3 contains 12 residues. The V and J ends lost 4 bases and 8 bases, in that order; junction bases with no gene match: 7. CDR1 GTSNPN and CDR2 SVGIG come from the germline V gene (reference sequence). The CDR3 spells CAWNTGAIEAFF. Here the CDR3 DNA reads TGTGCCTGGAACACAGGGGCGATCGAAGCTTTCTTT. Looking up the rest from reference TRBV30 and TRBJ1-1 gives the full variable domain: SQTIHQWPATLVQPVGSPLSLECTVEGTSNPNLYWYRQAAGRGLQLLFYSVGIGQISSEVPQNLSASRPQDRQFILSSKKLLLSDSGFYLCAWNTGAIEAFFGQGTRLTVV.

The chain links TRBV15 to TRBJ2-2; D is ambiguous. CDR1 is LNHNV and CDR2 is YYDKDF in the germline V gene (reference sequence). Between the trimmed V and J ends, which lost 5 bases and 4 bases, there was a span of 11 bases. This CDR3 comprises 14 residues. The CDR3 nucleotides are TGTGCCACCAGCCGCGGAAATCCCACCGGGGAGCTGTTTTTT. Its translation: CATSRGNPTGELFF.

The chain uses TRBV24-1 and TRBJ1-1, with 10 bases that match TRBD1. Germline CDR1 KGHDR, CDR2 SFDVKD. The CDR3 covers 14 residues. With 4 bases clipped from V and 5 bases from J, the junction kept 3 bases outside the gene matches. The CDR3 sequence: CATSEGTGVTEAFF. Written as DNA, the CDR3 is TGTGCCACCAGTGAGGGGACAGGGGTTACTGAAGCTTTCTTT.

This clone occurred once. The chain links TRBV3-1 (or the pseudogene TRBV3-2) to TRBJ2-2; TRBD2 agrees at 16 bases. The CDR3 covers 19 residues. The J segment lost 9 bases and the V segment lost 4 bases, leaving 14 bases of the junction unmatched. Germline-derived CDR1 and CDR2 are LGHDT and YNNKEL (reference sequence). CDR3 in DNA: TGTGCCAGCAGCCGTACGGGACTAGCGGGAGGGCCGAAGCTCAGGGAGCTGTTTTTT. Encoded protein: CASSRTGLAGGPKLRELFF.

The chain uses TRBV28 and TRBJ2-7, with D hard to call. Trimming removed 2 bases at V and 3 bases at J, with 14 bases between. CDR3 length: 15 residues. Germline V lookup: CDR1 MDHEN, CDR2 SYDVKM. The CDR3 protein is CASSLEWSLRYEQYF. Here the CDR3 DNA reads TGTGCCAGCAGTTTAGAGTGGAGCCTTCGCTACGAGCAGTACTTC. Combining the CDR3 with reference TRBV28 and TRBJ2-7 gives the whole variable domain DVKVTQSSRYLVKRTGEKVFLECVQDMDHENMFWYRQDPGLGLRLIYFSYDVKMKEKGDIPEGYSVSREKKERFSLILESASTNQTSMYLCASSLEWSLRYEQYFGPGTRLTVT.

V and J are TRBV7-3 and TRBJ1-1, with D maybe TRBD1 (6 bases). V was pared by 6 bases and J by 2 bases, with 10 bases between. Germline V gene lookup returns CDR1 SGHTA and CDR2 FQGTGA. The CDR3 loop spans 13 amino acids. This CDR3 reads CASRSTGNTEAFF. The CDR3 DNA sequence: TGTGCCAGCAGATCGACAGGTAACACTGAAGCTTTCTTT.

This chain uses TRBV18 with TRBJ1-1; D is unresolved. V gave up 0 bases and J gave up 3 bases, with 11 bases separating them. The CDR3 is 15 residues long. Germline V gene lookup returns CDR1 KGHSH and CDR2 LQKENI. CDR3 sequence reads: CASSPPSAQDTEAFF. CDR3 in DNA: TGTGCCAGCTCACCACCGTCAGCCCAGGACACTGAAGCTTTCTTT.

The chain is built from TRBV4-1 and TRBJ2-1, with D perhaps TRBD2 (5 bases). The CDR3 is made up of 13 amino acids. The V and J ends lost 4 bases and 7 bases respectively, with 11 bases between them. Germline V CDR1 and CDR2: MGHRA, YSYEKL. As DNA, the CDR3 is TGCGCCAGCAGCCGTTCGGAGCGGAATGAGCAGTTCTTC. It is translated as CASSRSERNEQFF.

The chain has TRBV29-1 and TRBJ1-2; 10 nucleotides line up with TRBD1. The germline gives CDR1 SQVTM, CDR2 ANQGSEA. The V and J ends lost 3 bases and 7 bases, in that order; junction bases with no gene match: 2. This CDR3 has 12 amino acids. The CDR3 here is CSVDRTGGGYTF. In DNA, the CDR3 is TGCAGCGTTGATCGGACAGGGGGTGGCTACACCTTC.

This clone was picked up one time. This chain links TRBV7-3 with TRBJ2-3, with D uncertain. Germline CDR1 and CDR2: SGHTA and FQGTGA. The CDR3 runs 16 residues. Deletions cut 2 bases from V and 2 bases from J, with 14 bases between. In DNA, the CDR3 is TGTGCCAGCAGCTTATCGGAGTATGACTCCACAGATACGCAGTATTTT. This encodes CASSLSEYDSTDTQYF. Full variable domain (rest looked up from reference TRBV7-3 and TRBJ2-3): GAGVSQTPSNKVTEKGKYVELRCDPISGHTALYWYRQSLGQGPEFLIYFQGTGAADDSGLPNDRFFAVRPEGSVSTLKIQRTERGDSAVYLCASSLSEYDSTDTQYFGPGTRLTVL.

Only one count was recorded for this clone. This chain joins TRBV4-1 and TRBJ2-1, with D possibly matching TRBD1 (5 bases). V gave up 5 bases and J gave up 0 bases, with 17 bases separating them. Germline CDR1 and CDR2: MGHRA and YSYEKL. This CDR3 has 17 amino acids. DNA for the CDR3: TGCGCCAGCAGCGCAAGGATCAGGGCCAACTCCTACAATGAGCAGTTCTTC. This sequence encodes CASSARIRANSYNEQFF.